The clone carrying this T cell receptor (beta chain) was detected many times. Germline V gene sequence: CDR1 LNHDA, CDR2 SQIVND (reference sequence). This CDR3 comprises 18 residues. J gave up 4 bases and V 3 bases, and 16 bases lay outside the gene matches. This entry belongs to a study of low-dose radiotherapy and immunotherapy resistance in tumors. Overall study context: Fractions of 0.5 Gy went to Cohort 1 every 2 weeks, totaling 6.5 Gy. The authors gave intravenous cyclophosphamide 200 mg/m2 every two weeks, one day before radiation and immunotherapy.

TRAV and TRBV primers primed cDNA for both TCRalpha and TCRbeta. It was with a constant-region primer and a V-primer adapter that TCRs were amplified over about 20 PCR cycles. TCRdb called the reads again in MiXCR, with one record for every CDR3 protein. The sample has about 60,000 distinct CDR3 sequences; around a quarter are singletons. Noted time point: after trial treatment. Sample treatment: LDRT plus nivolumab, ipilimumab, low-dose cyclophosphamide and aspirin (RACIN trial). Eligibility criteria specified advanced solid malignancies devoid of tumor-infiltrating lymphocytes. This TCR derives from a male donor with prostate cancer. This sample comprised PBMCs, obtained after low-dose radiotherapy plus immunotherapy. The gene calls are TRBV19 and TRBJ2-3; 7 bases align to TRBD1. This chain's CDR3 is CASSIVVPTGSRPDTQYF. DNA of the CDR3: TGTGCCAGTAGTATCGTTGTCCCGACAGGGAGTCGTCCAGATACGCAGTATTTT.